This T cell receptor beta chain is from a study of a mutant IDH1 vaccine in newly diagnosed glioma. About the study: Vaccination was launched 4-6 weeks after radiotherapy alone, or with temozolomide cycles.

Of note for this clone: What it binds is unknown.

Regarding time point: week 35, safety follow-up. Vaccinated patients received 300 ug of mutant IDH1 20-mer peptide per dose, with topical imiquimod. The protocol was immunoSEQ multiplex PCR, while the TCRdb copy is restricted to in-frame clones and leaves out a portion. Among approximately 66,000 clones listed, roughly 84% were seen once. V lost 5 bases and J 8 bases, leaving 20 bases between the germline ends. The CDR3 runs 15 residues. CDR1 is SGDLS and CDR2 is YYNGEE in the germline V gene. The gene calls are TRBV9 and TRBJ2-4; tentatively, D is TRBD1 or TRBD2 (6 bases each). This receptor was identified in a man younger than 45 with glioma. The sample in question was PBMCs, obtained from a glioma patient whose treatment included an IDH1 peptide vaccine. The CDR3 bases are TGTGCCAGCAGTGCTTTGGGTGGGGGGCCGGACATTCAGTACTTC. It codes for CASSALGGGPDIQYF. The full variable domain, rest sourced from reference TRBV9 and TRBJ2-4, is DSGVTQTPKHLITATGQRVTLRCSPRSGDLSVYWYQQSLDQGLQFLIQYYNGEERAKGNILERFSAQQFPDLHSELNLSSLELGDSALYFCASSALGGGPDIQYFGAGTRLSVL.